The clone carrying this TCR beta chain was counted many times. This record belongs to a study of T cells after yellow fever vaccination. The wider study: CD3, CD45RA, CCR7 and CD95 sorting yielded EM, EMRA, CM and Tscm memory subsets.

This CDR3 spans 15 amino acids. The V and J ends lost 2 bases and 5 bases respectively, with 16 bases between them. Per germline, CDR1 SGHRS and CDR2 YFSETQ. Regarding the study as a whole: Post-booster reappearance was seen for most primary-vaccination clones (around 96% CD4, 75% to 90% CD8). Sorted memory subsets showed almost no vaccine-responding clonotypes on day 0.

TCRdb used MiXCR to reprocess the 5' RACE reads, holding one entry per CDR3 protein. The repertoire holds about 30,000 distinct CDR3 sequences, with about 6% as singletons. The sequence derives from a young man who received the YFV17D yellow fever vaccine. The source was PBMCs, either bulk or a sorted T-cell subset (CD4+, CD8+, memory, or dextramer-sorted; not recorded which), collected on the day of the yellow fever booster vaccination. The rearrangement links TRBV5-1 to TRBJ2-5, with D possibly being TRBD1 or TRBD2 (7 bases each). The CDR3 coding sequence is TGCGCCAGCAGCTTAGGCCCAGCGGGACAGGAGACCCAGTACTTC. Translated: CASSLGPAGQETQYF.